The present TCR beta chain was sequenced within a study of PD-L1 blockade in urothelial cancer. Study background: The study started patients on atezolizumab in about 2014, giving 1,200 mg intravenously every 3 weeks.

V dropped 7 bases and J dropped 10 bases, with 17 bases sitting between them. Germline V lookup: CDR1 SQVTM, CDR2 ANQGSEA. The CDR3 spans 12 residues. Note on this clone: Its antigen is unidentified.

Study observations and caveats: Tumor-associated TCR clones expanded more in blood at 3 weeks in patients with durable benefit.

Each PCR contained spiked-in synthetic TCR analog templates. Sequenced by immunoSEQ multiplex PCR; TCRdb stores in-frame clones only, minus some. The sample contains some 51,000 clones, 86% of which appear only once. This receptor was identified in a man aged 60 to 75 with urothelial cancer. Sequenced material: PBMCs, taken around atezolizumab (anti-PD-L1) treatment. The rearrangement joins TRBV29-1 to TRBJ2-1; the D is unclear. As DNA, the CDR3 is TGCAGCGCCCAAGAGAGTTACGAGGAGCAGTTCTTC. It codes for CSAQESYEEQFF.